The T cell receptor beta chain under discussion was sequenced for a study of T-cell reconstitution after alpha-beta-depleted transplantation in children. General observations from the study: Several hundred expanded graft clones reportedly gave rise to the alpha-beta T cells present about two months after transplant. T-cell numbers and diversity, one year after transplant, stemmed largely from T cells that were newly produced. The study traced high day-60 TCRbeta diversity in some patients to surviving recipient T cells and thymic progenitors.

Unique molecular identifiers were used to barcode this TCRbeta library. TCRdb independently ran MiXCR on the PCR reads; one entry per CDR3 protein. The sample contains 80,000 to 100,000 distinct CDR3 sequences, about a quarter of which appear only once. Details on this clonotype: Its antigen is unknown.

Germline-derived CDR1 and CDR2 are MDHEN and SYDVKM. V lost 7 bases, J lost 2 bases, and 9 bases lay in between. The CDR3 runs 13 residues. Sample: PBMCs, taken before TCRalphabeta/CD19-depleted stem cell transplant. The origin of this receptor is a boy between 2 and 10 years old with acute lymphoblastic leukemia, due to receive a stem cell transplant. V and J are TRBV28 and TRBJ1-5; D unclear. The CDR3, as DNA: TGTGCCAGCAATAGGGATGGCAATCAGCCCCAGCATTTT. Amino acid sequence: CASNRDGNQPQHF.